The 3 T cell receptor beta chains given below trace back to one sample, sequenced in a study of CD8+ T cells in alopecia areata. RNA, once extracted, was reverse transcribed into cDNA for use as the sequencing template. Measured with immunoSEQ multiplex PCR; TCRdb has only the in-frame clones, and not every one. The sample has fewer than 110,000 clones; 55% to 70% are singletons. This sample's treatment: oral pan-JAK inhibitor, 5-10 mg twice daily. Sequencing was performed on CD8+ T cells sorted from blood, taken between weeks 55 and 65, from a patient treated with tofacitinib. Receptors originate from a human donor with alopecia areata.

This clone appeared a few times. This CDR3 is missing its conserved last phenylalanine or tryptophan, likely due to a read error. The chain is built from TRBV23-1 and TRBJ1-2; D gene unclear. TRBV23-1 is reported as an ORF; its role is uncertain. Between the trimmed V and J ends, which lost 11 bases and 6 bases, there was a span of 16 bases. This CDR3 spans 12 amino acids. In DNA form, the CDR3 reads TGCGCCGAACCCCGGGAAGTGAATGGCTACACCCTC. The encoded protein is CAEPREVNGYTL.

This chain uses TRBV6-5 with TRBJ1-5, with a tentative D call TRBD1 (5 bases). The length of the CDR3 is 14 residues. Trimming removed 6 bases from V and 7 bases from J, with 16 bases in between. The V gene's germline CDR1 is MNHEY and CDR2 SVGAGI. CDR3 amino acids: CASSLGGLGQPQHF. CDR3 nucleotides: TGTGCCAGCAGCCTCGGGGGGTTGGGACAGCCCCAGCATTTT.

V usage is TRBV27 and J usage is TRBJ2-7; weak D call: TRBD1 (6 bases). V shed 5 bases and J shed 6 bases, with 17 bases lying between them. Germline V gene lookup returns CDR1 MNHEY and CDR2 SMNVEV (reference sequence). The CDR3 has 14 residues. DNA of the CDR3: TGTGCCAGCAGTCCGCGCTTGGCAGGGGCCGAGCAGTACTTC. Translation gives CASSPRLAGAEQYF.